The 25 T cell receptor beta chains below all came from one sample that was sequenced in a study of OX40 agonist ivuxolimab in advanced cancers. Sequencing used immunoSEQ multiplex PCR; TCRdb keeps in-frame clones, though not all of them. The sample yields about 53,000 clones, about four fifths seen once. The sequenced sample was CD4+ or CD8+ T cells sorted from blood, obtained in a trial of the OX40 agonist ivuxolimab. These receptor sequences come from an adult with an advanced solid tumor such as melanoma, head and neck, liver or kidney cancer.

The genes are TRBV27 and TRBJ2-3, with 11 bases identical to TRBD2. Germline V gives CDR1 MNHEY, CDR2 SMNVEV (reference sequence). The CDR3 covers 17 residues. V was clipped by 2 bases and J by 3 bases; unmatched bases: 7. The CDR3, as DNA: TGTGCCAGCAGTTTAGGTCTAGCGGGAGGTATGACAGATACGCAGTATTTT. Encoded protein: CASSLGLAGGMTDTQYF.

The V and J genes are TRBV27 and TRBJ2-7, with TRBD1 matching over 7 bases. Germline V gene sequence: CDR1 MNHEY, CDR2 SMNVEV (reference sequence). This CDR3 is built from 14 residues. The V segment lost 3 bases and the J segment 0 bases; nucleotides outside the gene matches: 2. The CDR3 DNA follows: TGTGCCAGCAGTTTGCGACAGGGCTCCTACGAGCAGTACTTC. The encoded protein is CASSLRQGSYEQYF.

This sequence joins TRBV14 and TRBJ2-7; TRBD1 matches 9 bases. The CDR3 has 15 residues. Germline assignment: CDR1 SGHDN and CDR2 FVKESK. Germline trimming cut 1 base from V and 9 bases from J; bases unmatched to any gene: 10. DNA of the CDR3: TGTGCCAGCAGCCAAGTTACGGGACAGGGTGTCGGGCAGTACTTC. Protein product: CASSQVTGQGVGQYF.

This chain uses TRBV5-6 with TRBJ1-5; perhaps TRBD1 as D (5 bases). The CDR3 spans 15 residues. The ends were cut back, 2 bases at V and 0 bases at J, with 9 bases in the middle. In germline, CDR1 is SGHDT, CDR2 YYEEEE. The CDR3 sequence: CASSFQGLSNQPQHF. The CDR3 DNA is TGTGCCAGCAGCTTCCAGGGACTTAGCAATCAGCCCCAGCATTTT.

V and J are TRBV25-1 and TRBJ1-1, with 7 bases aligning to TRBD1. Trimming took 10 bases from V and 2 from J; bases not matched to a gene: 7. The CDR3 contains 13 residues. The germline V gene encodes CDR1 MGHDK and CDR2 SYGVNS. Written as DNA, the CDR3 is TGTGCCACCAAGGGACAGACTAACACTGAAGCTTTCTTT. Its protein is CATKGQTNTEAFF.

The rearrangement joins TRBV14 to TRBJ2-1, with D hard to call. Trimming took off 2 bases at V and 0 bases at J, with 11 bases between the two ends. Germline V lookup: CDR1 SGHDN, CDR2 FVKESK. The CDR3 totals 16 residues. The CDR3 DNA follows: TGTGCCAGCAGCCAATTGGCGCGGTTCTCCTACAATGAGCAGTTCTTC. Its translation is CASSQLARFSYNEQFF.

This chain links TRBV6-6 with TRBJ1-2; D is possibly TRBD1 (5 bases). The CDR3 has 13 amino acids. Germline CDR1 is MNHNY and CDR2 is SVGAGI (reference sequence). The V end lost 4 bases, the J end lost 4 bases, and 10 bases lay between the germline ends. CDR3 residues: CASSFAGSYGYTF. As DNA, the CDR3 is TGTGCCAGCAGTTTCGCAGGGAGCTATGGCTACACCTTC.

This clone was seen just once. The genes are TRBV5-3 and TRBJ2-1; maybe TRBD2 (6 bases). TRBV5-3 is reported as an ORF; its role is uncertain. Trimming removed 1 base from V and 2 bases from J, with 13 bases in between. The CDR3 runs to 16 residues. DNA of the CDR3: TGTGCCAGAAGCTTGATAACACTAGCCGCCTACAATGAGCAGTTCTTC. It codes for CARSLITLAAYNEQFF.

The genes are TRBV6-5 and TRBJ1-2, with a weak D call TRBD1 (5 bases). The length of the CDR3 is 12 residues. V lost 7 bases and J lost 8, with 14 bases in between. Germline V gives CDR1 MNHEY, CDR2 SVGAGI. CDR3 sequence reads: CASTYAGVGYTF. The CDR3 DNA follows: TGTGCCAGCACCTACGCGGGGGTCGGCTACACCTTC.

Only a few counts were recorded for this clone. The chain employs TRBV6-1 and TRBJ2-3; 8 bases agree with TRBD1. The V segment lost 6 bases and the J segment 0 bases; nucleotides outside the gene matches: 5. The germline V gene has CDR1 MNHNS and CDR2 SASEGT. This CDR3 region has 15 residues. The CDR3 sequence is CASSPTGASTDTQYF. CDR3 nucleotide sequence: TGTGCCAGCAGCCCGACAGGGGCTAGCACAGATACGCAGTATTTT.

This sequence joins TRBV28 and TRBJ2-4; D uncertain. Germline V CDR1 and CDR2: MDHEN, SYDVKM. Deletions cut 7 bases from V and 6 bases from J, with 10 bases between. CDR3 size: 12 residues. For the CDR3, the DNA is TGTGCCAGCACCCAAGGTCTAAACATTCAGTACTTC. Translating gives CASTQGLNIQYF.

CDR3 protein: CASSEDIRGWEQYF. The CDR3 coding sequence is TGTGCCAGCAGTGAAGATATCAGGGGTTGGGAGCAGTACTTC. This sequence joins TRBV6-1 and TRBJ2-7, with a weak D call TRBD1 (6 bases). Germline V gives CDR1 MNHNS, CDR2 SASEGT. V was shortened by 1 base and J by 7 bases, with 14 bases between the two germline ends. This CDR3 spans 14 amino acids.

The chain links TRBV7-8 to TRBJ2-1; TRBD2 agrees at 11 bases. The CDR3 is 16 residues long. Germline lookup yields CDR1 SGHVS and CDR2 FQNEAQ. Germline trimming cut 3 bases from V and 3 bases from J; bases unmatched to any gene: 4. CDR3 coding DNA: TGTGCCAGCAGCTTTAGCGGGAGGGGAGGCTACAATGAGCAGTTCTTC. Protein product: CASSFSGRGGYNEQFF.

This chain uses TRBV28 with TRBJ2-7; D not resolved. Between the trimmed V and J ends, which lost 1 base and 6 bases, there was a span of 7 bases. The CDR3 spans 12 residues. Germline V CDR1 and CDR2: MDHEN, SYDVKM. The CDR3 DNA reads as TGTGCCAGCAGTTTATCGCCCGTCGAGCAGTACTTC. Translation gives CASSLSPVEQYF.

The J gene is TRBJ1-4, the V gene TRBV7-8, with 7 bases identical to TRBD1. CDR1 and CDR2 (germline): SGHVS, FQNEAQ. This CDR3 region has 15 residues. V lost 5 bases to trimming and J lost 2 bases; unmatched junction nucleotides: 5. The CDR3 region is CASSPHRGTNEKLFF. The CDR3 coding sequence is TGTGCCAGCAGCCCACACAGGGGCACTAATGAAAAACTGTTTTTT.

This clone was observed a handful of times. The CDR3 coding sequence is TGTGCCAGCAGCTTGTTAGCGGGGGAGCAGTACTTC. Its protein product is CASSLLAGEQYF. The chain carries TRBV7-3 and TRBJ2-7; TRBD2 aligns across 8 bases. The CDR3 is 12 residues long. The V segment lost 3 bases and the J segment 7 bases; nucleotides outside the gene matches: 2. CDR1 and CDR2 (germline): SGHTA, FQGTGA.

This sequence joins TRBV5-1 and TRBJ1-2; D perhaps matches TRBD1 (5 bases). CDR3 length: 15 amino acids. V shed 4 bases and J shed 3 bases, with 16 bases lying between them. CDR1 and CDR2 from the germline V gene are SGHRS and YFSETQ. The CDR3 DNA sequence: TGCGCCAGCAGCCTTGGCAGGGCAAGTTACTATGGCTACACCTTC. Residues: CASSLGRASYYGYTF.

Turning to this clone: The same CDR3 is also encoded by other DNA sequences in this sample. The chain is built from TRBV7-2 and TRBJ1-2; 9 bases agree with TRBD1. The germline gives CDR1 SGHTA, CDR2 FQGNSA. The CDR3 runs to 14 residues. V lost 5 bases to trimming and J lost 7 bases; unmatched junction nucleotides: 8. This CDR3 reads CASSPNRGQGGYTF. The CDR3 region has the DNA TGTGCCAGCAGCCCAAACAGGGGGCAGGGTGGCTACACCTTC.

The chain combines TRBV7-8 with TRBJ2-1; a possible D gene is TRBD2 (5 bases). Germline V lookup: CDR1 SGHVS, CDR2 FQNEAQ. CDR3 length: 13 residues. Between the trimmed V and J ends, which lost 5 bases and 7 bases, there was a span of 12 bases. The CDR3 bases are TGTGCCAGCAGCACGGGCGGGCGGAATGAGCAGTTCTTC. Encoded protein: CASSTGGRNEQFF.

CDR3 DNA: TGTGCCAGTAGTTCCCATTACACAGATACGCAGTATTTT. As protein: CASSSHYTDTQYF. V and J are TRBV19 and TRBJ2-3, with D uncertain. This CDR3 has 13 residues. V was pared by 5 bases and J by 2 bases, with 8 bases between. The germline CDR1 and CDR2 sequences are LNHDA and SQIVND (reference sequence).

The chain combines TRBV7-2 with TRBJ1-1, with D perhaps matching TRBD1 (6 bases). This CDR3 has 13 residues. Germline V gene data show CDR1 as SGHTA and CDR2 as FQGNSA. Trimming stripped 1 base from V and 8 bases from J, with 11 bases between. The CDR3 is CASSLDAGQEAFF. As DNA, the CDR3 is TGTGCCAGCAGCTTAGATGCGGGACAAGAAGCTTTCTTT.

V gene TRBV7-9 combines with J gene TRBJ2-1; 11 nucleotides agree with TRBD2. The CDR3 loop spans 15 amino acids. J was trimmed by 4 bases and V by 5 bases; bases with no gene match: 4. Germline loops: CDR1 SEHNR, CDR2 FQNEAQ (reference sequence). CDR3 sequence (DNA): TGTGCCAGCAGCCCCCGGACTAGCGGGTACAATGAGCAGTTCTTC. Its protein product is CASSPRTSGYNEQFF. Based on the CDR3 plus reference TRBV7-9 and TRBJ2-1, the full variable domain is DTGVSQNPRHKITKRGQNVTFRCDPISEHNRLYWYRQTLGQGPEFLTYFQNEAQLEKSRLLSDRFSAERPKGSFSTLEIQRTEQGDSAMYLCASSPRTSGYNEQFFGPGTRLTVL.

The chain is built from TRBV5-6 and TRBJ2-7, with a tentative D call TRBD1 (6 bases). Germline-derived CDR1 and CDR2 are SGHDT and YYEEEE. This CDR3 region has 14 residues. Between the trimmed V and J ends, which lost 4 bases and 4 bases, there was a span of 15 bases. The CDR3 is CASSVGGGLYEQYF. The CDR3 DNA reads TGTGCCAGCAGCGTGGGTGGGGGCCTATACGAGCAGTACTTC. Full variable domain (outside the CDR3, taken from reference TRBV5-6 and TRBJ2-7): DAGVTQSPTHLIKTRGQQVTLRCSPKSGHDTVSWYQQALGQGPQFIFQYYEEEERQRGNFPDRFSGHQFPNYSSELNVNALLLGDSALYLCASSVGGGLYEQYFGPGTRLTVT.

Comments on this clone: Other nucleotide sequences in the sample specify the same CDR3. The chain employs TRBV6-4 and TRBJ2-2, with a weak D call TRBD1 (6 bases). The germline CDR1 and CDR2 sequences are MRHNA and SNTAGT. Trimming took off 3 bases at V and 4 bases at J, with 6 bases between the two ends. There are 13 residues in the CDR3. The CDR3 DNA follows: TGTGCCAGCAGTGAGACAGGCACCGGGGAGCTGTTTTTT. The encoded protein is CASSETGTGELFF.

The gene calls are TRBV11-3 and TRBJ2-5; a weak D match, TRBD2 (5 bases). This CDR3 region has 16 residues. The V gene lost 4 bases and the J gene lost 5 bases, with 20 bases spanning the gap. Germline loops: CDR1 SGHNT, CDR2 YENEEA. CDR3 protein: CASSSTRLTPRETQYF. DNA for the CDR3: TGTGCCAGCAGCTCCACCAGACTAACCCCCCGGGAGACCCAGTACTTC.